The 15 T cell receptor beta chains in this list originate from one sample, sequenced in a study of blood T cell repertoires in COVID-19 (dated by TCRdb to the early 2020s). The library was generated by the immunoSEQ multiplex PCR assay. Drawn from immuneACCESS, this table holds only the in-frame rearrangements with V and J called that TCRdb kept. Clones are partly lost; checked studies trace under half to an unresolved V gene and leave the rest unexplained. The table for this sample lists about 140,000 clones; less than 85% of them were counted only once. The top ten constitute 8% to 10% of the sample. Material for sequencing was peripheral blood. All receptors come from a woman over 75 in a cohort sampled during active or convalescent COVID-19.

The rearrangement links TRBV4-3 to TRBJ2-3; a possible D gene is TRBD1 (6 bases). Trimming removed 1 base at V and 4 bases at J, with 12 bases between. The germline V gene has CDR1 LGHNA and CDR2 YSLEER. The CDR3 extends over 15 amino acids. The CDR3: CASSQGWGQADTQYF. In DNA, the CDR3 is TGCGCCAGCAGCCAAGGTTGGGGGCAGGCAGATACGCAGTATTTT.

This clone was seen just once. The same CDR3 arises from other DNA sequences in this sample as well. The gene calls are TRBV7-9 and TRBJ1-4; the match to TRBD1 covers 7 bases. This CDR3 region has 15 residues. Germline loops: CDR1 SEHNR, CDR2 FQNEAQ (reference sequence). The V gene end was trimmed by 1 base and the J gene end by 3 bases; junction bases not matched to a gene: 2. The CDR3 is CASSLGQGSNEKLFF. The CDR3 DNA reads as TGTGCCAGCAGCTTAGGACAGGGATCTAATGAAAAACTGTTTTTT.

J is TRBJ2-7 and V is TRBV3-1 (or the pseudogene TRBV3-2); the match to TRBD2 covers 11 bases. Germline lookup yields CDR1 LGHDT and CDR2 YNNKEL (reference sequence). Trimming at V came to 4 bases and at J to 2 bases, leaving 4 bases not matched to a gene. This CDR3 is 15 amino acids long. The CDR3 loop is CASSLTSGGAYEQYV. The CDR3 nucleotides are TGTGCCAGCAGCCTTACTAGCGGGGGAGCCTACGAGCAGTACGTC.

This clone showed up just once. V and J are TRBV3-1 (or the pseudogene TRBV3-2) and TRBJ2-5; maybe TRBD2 (7 bases). Germline V gene sequence: CDR1 LGHDT, CDR2 YNNKEL (reference sequence). With 5 bases removed from V and 1 base from J, the gap between germline ends came to 11 bases. The CDR3 is made up of 14 amino acids. The CDR3 reads CASSRGTIQETQYF. CDR3 coding DNA: TGTGCCAGCAGCAGGGGGACTATCCAAGAGACCCAGTACTTC.

The chain recombines TRBV7-2 with TRBJ2-5; 7 bases align to TRBD2. The trim removed 5 bases at V and 3 bases at J, leaving 15 bases unmatched. This CDR3 has 17 amino acids. Per germline, CDR1 SGHTA and CDR2 FQGNSA. DNA for the CDR3: TGTGCCAGCAGCACCATGCTCAGAGGGACTAACAAAGAGACCCAGTACTTC. Its translation: CASSTMLRGTNKETQYF.

The V call is TRBV6-2 or TRBV6-3, the J call TRBJ1-3; D is unclear. CDR1 and CDR2 from the germline V gene are MNHEY and SVGEGT. The CDR3 is 15 amino acids. The V end was cut by 5 bases, the J end by 0 bases, with 11 bases between. The CDR3 coding sequence is TGTGCCAGCAGTCCCTACGAGTCCTCTGGAAACACCATATATTTT. It specifies CASSPYESSGNTIYF.

This chain links TRBV5-1 with TRBJ2-2, with 7 positions matching TRBD2. Trimming cost V 3 bases and J 1 base; bases outside gene matches: 0. Germline CDR1 SGHRS, CDR2 YFSETQ. The CDR3 is 14 residues long. The CDR3 DNA reads as TGCGCCAGCAGCTGGGAGGGGAACACCGGGGAGCTGTTTTTT. Its protein product is CASSWEGNTGELFF.

V usage is TRBV28 and J usage is TRBJ1-5; perhaps TRBD1 as D (6 bases). The germline V gene has CDR1 MDHEN and CDR2 SYDVKM. CDR3 size: 17 residues. V dropped 6 bases and J dropped 0 bases, with 18 bases sitting between them. Here the CDR3 DNA reads TGTGCCAGCAGCCCCCGACAGGACCGCTATAGCAATCAGCCCCAGCATTTT. Translating it yields CASSPRQDRYSNQPQHF.

This clone was detected only a few times. V and J are TRBV19 and TRBJ1-2; TRBD1 matches 7 bases. The CDR3 has 14 residues. The V gene's germline CDR1 is LNHDA and CDR2 SQIVND (reference sequence). After removal of 5 bases from V and 4 bases from J, the junction contained 7 bases not matched to a gene. The CDR3 reads CASSDQGVLYGYTF. CDR3 DNA: TGTGCCAGTAGTGACCAGGGGGTACTCTATGGCTACACCTTC.

This clone was seen once. The chain couples TRBV5-5 to TRBJ2-5; 9 bases are shared with TRBD1. J gave up 3 bases and V 0 bases, and 6 bases lay outside the gene matches. The CDR3 totals 16 residues. Germline CDR1 reads SGHKS; CDR2 reads YYEKEE (reference sequence). The CDR3 here is CASSLGMGQGEETQYF. The CDR3 DNA sequence: TGTGCCAGCAGCTTGGGGATGGGACAGGGAGAAGAGACCCAGTACTTC.

This chain links TRBV2 with TRBJ2-5; 15 bases line up with TRBD2. V lost 6 bases, J lost 14 bases, and 13 bases stayed unmatched. CDR3 size: 15 residues. CDR1 is SNHLY, CDR2 FYNNEI, per germline. The CDR3 loop reads CASSGVGLAGGIVYF. For the CDR3, the DNA is TGTGCCAGCAGCGGGGTGGGACTAGCGGGGGGTATCGTATACTTC.

This sequence joins TRBV7-8 and TRBJ2-7; TRBD1 agrees at 9 bases. The length of the CDR3 is 14 residues. The ends lost 1 base at V and 6 bases at J; junction bases unmatched: 4. Per germline, CDR1 SGHVS and CDR2 FQNEAQ. The CDR3 protein is CASSLVGQGGEQYF. CDR3 nucleotides: TGTGCCAGCAGCTTAGTGGGACAGGGTGGCGAGCAGTACTTC.

The V and J genes are TRBV9 and TRBJ2-2; D might be TRBD1 (6 bases). The V end lost 4 bases, the J end lost 5 bases, and 12 bases lay between the germline ends. Germline V CDR1 and CDR2: SGDLS, YYNGEE. The CDR3 is 14 residues long. The DNA for the CDR3 is TGTGCCAGCAGCACAAACAGGGATACCGGGGAGCTGTTTTTT. Protein product: CASSTNRDTGELFF.

The chain carries TRBV5-1 and TRBJ2-1, with 7 bases matching TRBD1. In germline, CDR1 is SGHRS, CDR2 YFSETQ. This CDR3 has 14 residues. The J segment lost 3 bases and the V segment lost 4 bases, leaving 4 bases of the junction unmatched. The CDR3 sequence is CASSGDRIYNEQFF. The CDR3 coding sequence is TGCGCCAGCAGCGGGGACAGAATCTACAATGAGCAGTTCTTC. Variable domain in full (rest from reference TRBV5-1 and TRBJ2-1): KAGVTQTPRYLIKTRGQQVTLSCSPISGHRSVSWYQQTPGQGLQFLFEYFSETQRNKGNFPGRFSGRQFSNSRSEMNVSTLELGDSALYLCASSGDRIYNEQFFGPGTRLTVL.

The chain uses TRBV28 and TRBJ1-2; weak D call: TRBD1 (5 bases). Deletions cut 5 bases from V and 4 bases from J, with 11 bases between. The CDR3 consists of 13 residues. The germline gives CDR1 MDHEN, CDR2 SYDVKM. The CDR3 nucleotides read TGTGCCAGCAGTCGACGACAGACCTATGGCTACACCTTC. Amino acid sequence: CASSRRQTYGYTF.